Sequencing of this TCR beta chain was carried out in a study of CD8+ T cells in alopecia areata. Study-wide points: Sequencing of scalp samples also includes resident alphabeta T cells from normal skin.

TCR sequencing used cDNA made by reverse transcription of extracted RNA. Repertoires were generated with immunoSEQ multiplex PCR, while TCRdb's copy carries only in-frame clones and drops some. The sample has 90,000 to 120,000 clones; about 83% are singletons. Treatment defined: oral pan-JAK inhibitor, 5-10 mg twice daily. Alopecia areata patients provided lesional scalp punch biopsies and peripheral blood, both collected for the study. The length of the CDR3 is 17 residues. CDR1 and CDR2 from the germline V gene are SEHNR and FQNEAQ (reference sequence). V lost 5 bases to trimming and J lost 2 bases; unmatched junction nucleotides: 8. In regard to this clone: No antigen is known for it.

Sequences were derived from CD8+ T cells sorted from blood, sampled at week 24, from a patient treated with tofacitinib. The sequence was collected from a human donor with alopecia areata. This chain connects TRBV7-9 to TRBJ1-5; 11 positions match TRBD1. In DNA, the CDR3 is TGTGCCAGCAGCCCCCATGGACAGGGGGCTGGCAATCAGCCCCAGCATTTT. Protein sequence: CASSPHGQGAGNQPQHF.